These 21 T cell receptor beta chains came from one sample sequenced in a study of blood T cell repertoires in COVID-19. Here immunoSEQ multiplex PCR was the method, and the copy in TCRdb shows in-frame clones only, minus some. The table lists fewer than 350,000 clones, about 86% of them singletons. The specimen sequenced was peripheral blood. The origin of the receptors is a woman in her 30s with COVID-19, enrolled during active disease.

The chain joins TRBV20-1 to TRBJ2-7; tentatively, D is TRBD1 (6 bases). Between the trimmed V and J ends, which lost 3 bases and 2 bases, there was a span of 11 bases. CDR1 and CDR2 (germline): DFQATT, SNEGSKA (reference sequence). The CDR3 contains 13 residues. CDR3 residues: CSASGQLTYEQYF. CDR3 DNA sequence: TGCAGTGCTAGTGGACAGCTGACCTACGAGCAGTACTTC.

This chain connects TRBV5-1 to TRBJ1-3; no firm D call. Per germline, CDR1 SGHRS and CDR2 YFSETQ. The CDR3 length is 15 residues. V was trimmed by 2 bases and J by 4 bases, leaving 13 bases between them. CDR3: CASSFGGLGGNTIYF. The CDR3 region has the DNA TGCGCCAGCAGCTTCGGAGGGTTAGGCGGAAACACCATATATTTT.

This rearrangement joins TRBV27 to TRBJ2-7, with 7 nucleotides matching TRBD1. The CDR3 sequence is 14 residues long. J lost 2 bases, V lost 5 bases, and 6 bases had no gene match. Germline CDR1 is MNHEY and CDR2 is SMNVEV (reference sequence). The CDR3 loop reads CASSRRDRPYEQYF. In DNA form, the CDR3 reads TGTGCCAGCAGTCGCCGGGACAGACCCTACGAGCAGTACTTC.

The chain is built from TRBV7-2 and TRBJ2-5; 8 bases are a match to TRBD2. The CDR3 is 18 residues long. The junction had 14 bases not matched to a gene; V was cut back by 0 bases and J by 5 bases. Germline-derived CDR1 and CDR2 are SGHTA and FQGNSA. In DNA form, the CDR3 reads TGTGCCAGCAGCTTAGCGAAAGCGACTAGCGCCGGAGTCGAGACCCAGTACTTC. Amino acid sequence: CASSLAKATSAGVETQYF.

This clone was observed once. This chain links TRBV2 with TRBJ2-1; 8 bases align to TRBD1. V shed 7 bases, J shed 9 bases, and the junction held 8 bases outside the gene matches. This CDR3 is built from 13 residues. The V gene's germline CDR1 is SNHLY and CDR2 FYNNEI. CDR3 nucleotides: TGTGCCAGCATATCCAGGGGGCAGGGTGAGCAGTTCTTC. Protein product: CASISRGQGEQFF.

This chain connects TRBV2 to TRBJ1-1, with 8 bases fitting TRBD1. The CDR3 has 12 residues. Germline trimming cut 5 bases from V and 10 bases from J; bases unmatched to any gene: 6. CDR1 is SNHLY and CDR2 is FYNNEI in the germline V gene. As DNA, the CDR3 is TGTGCCAGCAGTATTGACAGGGGACCAGCTTTCTTT. The encoded protein is CASSIDRGPAFF.

This chain connects TRBV6-6 to TRBJ1-1; D uncertain. Trimming cost V 0 bases and J 8 bases, with 7 bases left between them. Germline loops: CDR1 MNHNY, CDR2 SVGAGI (reference sequence). The CDR3 consists of 12 residues. This chain's CDR3 is CASSYSQREAFF. DNA of the CDR3: TGTGCCAGCAGTTACTCCCAGAGGGAAGCTTTCTTT.

This chain joins TRBV6-5 and TRBJ1-2; 7 bases match TRBD1. V lost 8 bases and J lost 3; bases outside the gene matches: 9. Per the germline V gene, CDR1 is MNHEY and CDR2 is SVGAGI. This CDR3 is built from 14 residues. This CDR3 reads CASGPRGQHYGYTF. The CDR3, as DNA: TGTGCCAGCGGACCGCGGGGACAGCACTATGGCTACACCTTC.

The sample holds many counts of this clone. The same CDR3 is also encoded by other DNA sequences in this sample. The gene calls are TRBV24-1 and TRBJ2-5; 7 positions agree with TRBD2. The V gene end was trimmed by 3 bases and the J gene end by 4 bases; junction bases not matched to a gene: 7. CDR3 length equals 15 residues. From germline, CDR1 is KGHDR and CDR2 SFDVKD. Here the CDR3 DNA reads TGTGCCACCAGTGATCCAAGCGGGGAAGGAGAGACCCAGTACTTC. The encoded protein is CATSDPSGEGETQYF.

The chain uses TRBV19 and TRBJ2-5, with 9 positions matching TRBD2. CDR3 size: 15 residues. Germline CDR1 LNHDA, CDR2 SQIVND (reference sequence). Unmatched junction bases numbered 11, after V lost 5 bases and J lost 7 bases. The CDR3 is CASSLGLAALGTQYF. CDR3 nucleotides: TGTGCCAGTAGTTTGGGACTAGCAGCCCTAGGGACCCAGTACTTC.

The chain couples TRBV3-1 (or the pseudogene TRBV3-2) to TRBJ1-1; 7 nucleotides line up with TRBD1. V shed 4 bases, J shed 10 bases, and the junction held 9 bases outside the gene matches. CDR3 length: 13 residues. The germline V gene has CDR1 LGHDT and CDR2 YNNKEL (reference sequence). In DNA form, the CDR3 reads TGTGCCAGCAGCCTGCCGGGACAGTCCGGAGCTTTCTTT. Protein product: CASSLPGQSGAFF.

V and J are TRBV20-1 and TRBJ2-2, with 8 bases fitting TRBD2. The CDR3 length is 15 residues. The V gene's germline CDR1 is DFQATT and CDR2 SNEGSKA (reference sequence). V shed 3 bases, J shed 3 bases, and the junction held 6 bases outside the gene matches. This chain's CDR3 is CSASEGRGDTGELFF. The CDR3 DNA reads as TGCAGTGCTAGTGAGGGGCGGGGGGACACCGGGGAGCTGTTTTTT.

This chain connects TRBV23-1 to TRBJ1-5; 10 bases match TRBD1. TRBV23-1 is filed as an ORF, its function uncertain. V was pared by 0 bases and J by 1 base, with 6 bases of the junction left unmatched. The CDR3 length is 18 residues. DNA of the CDR3: TGCGCCAGCAGTCAATCCGGGGGACAGGGGCTGAGCAATCAGCCCCAGCATTTT. Amino acids: CASSQSGGQGLSNQPQHF.

This chain connects TRBV20-1 to TRBJ2-7, with 7 bases fitting TRBD2. This CDR3 comprises 15 residues. Germline CDR1 and CDR2: DFQATT and SNEGSKA (reference sequence). J was trimmed by 3 bases and V by 3 bases; bases with no gene match: 11. The CDR3 is CSASSQRGPHYEQYF. Here the CDR3 DNA reads TGCAGTGCTAGTTCCCAGCGGGGCCCCCACTACGAGCAGTACTTC.

The CDR3 DNA is TGTGCCAGCAGTTACTCGAAAACGGGAACTGAGCAGTTCTTC. This codes for CASSYSKTGTEQFF. This rearrangement joins TRBV6-5 to TRBJ2-1, with D maybe TRBD2 (5 bases). Germline V CDR1 and CDR2: MNHEY, SVGAGI. V lost 0 bases and J 9 bases, leaving 12 bases between the germline ends. CDR3 size: 14 residues.

This clone was seen a single time. The rearrangement links TRBV20-1 to TRBJ2-1; no firm D call. The CDR3 consists of 10 residues. V lost 5 bases to trimming and J lost 11 bases, with 10 bases between them. Germline V lookup: CDR1 DFQATT, CDR2 SNEGSKA (reference sequence). The CDR3: CSAFNFQQFF. The CDR3 DNA follows: TGCAGTGCTTTTAACTTCCAGCAGTTCTTC.

The chain couples TRBV12-5 to TRBJ2-7; maybe TRBD2 (6 bases). V was shortened by 2 bases and J by 5 bases, with 10 bases between the two germline ends. This CDR3 is built from 13 residues. Germline V gives CDR1 LGHNT, CDR2 FRNRAP. CDR3 in DNA: TGTGCTAGTGGTTTGTGGACTATCGACGAGCAGTACTTC. Translated, it gives CASGLWTIDEQYF.

The chain combines TRBV5-4 with TRBJ2-5; maybe TRBD2 (5 bases). In germline, CDR1 is SGHNT, CDR2 YYREEE (reference sequence). V was cut by 0 bases and J by 4 bases, with 13 bases left in between. The CDR3 sequence is 15 residues long. The CDR3 sequence is CASSLGGLRVETQYF. DNA for the CDR3: TGTGCCAGCAGCTTGGGAGGGTTGAGGGTAGAGACCCAGTACTTC.

This chain links TRBV5-1 with TRBJ2-2; tentatively, D is TRBD1 (5 bases). The germline V gene encodes CDR1 SGHRS and CDR2 YFSETQ. Trimming pared 6 bases from V and 7 bases from J, leaving 13 bases between. CDR3 size: 13 residues. This CDR3 is CASNNGQGGELFF. CDR3 sequence (DNA): TGCGCCAGCAATAACGGTCAGGGCGGGGAGCTGTTTTTT.

The chain is built from TRBV28 and TRBJ1-5; perhaps TRBD1 as D (5 bases). The germline CDR1 and CDR2 sequences are MDHEN and SYDVKM. The V end was cut by 1 base, the J end by 5 bases, with 15 bases between. This CDR3 spans 16 amino acids. CDR3 residues: CASSLFTGARDQPQHF. The CDR3 DNA sequence: TGTGCCAGCAGTTTATTCACAGGAGCCCGCGATCAGCCCCAGCATTTT.

J is TRBJ2-1 and V is TRBV2, with 13 bases lining up with TRBD2. This CDR3 spans 19 amino acids. The V segment lost 3 bases and the J segment 4 bases; nucleotides outside the gene matches: 12. CDR1 is SNHLY and CDR2 is FYNNEI in the germline V gene. This chain's CDR3 is CASSDPMTSGGTIYNEQFF. The CDR3 DNA reads TGTGCCAGCAGTGACCCGATGACTAGCGGGGGGACTATATACAATGAGCAGTTCTTC. The variable domain in full, with the rest retrieved from reference TRBV2 and TRBJ2-1, is EPEVTQTPSHQVTQMGQEVILRCVPISNHLYFYWYRQILGQKVEFLVSFYNNEISEKSEIFDDQFSVERPDGSNFTLKIRSTKLEDSAMYFCASSDPMTSGGTIYNEQFFGPGTRLTVL.